This TCR beta chain was obtained from a study of blood T cell repertoires in COVID-19. Study in general: COVID-19 samples, acute and convalescent, were from the United States, Italy and Spain. Sources were T cells, B-cell-depleted T cells, or PBMCs; the material itself was cDNA or gDNA.

J gave up 5 bases and V 7 bases, and 17 bases lay outside the gene matches. This CDR3 is 17 amino acids long. Germline V CDR1 and CDR2: MDHEN, SYDVKM. Authors' analysis steps: Researchers report that nucleated cell counts were estimated from reference gene primer amplification. Clones were read by immunoSEQ multiplex PCR, and TCRdb kept only the in-frame ones, dropping some. D and trimming were read from the DNA, whereas the V and J calls and clone size are those reported in that table. The repertoire has approximately 330,000 clones, roughly 87% of them found once; the top ten carry roughly a tenth.

The sample consisted of peripheral blood. This chain joins TRBV28 and TRBJ2-5; 9 positions match TRBD1. This TCR was sampled from a man aged 30 to 39 with COVID-19, enrolled during active disease. CDR3 loop: CASTQGGQGPGYETQYF. CDR3 DNA sequence: TGTGCCAGCACCCAAGGGGGACAGGGCCCGGGATACGAGACCCAGTACTTC.